The rows below give T cell receptor beta chains drawn from one sample of a study of cytomegalovirus exposure and HLA in healthy donors. Measured with immunoSEQ multiplex PCR; TCRdb has only the in-frame clones, and not every one. The data hold 80,000 to 90,000 clones, with roughly 84% observed a single time. The sequenced sample was PBMCs. All receptors come from a young man in good health and CMV-seronegative. Each CDR3 is given without its conserved first and last residue.

V	J	CDR3
TRBV29-1	TRBJ2-1	SVLGGTGGVNEQF
TRBV5-1	TRBJ1-4	ASSFRGTGGEKLF
TRBV10-3	TRBJ1-1	AITGQGMNTEAF
TRBV6-1	TRBJ1-5	ASSEYRASNQPQH
TRBV28	TRBJ2-7	ASSSYSLLRQGINYEQY
TRBV7-9	TRBJ1-2	ASSLGTGPGYT
TRBV5-1	TRBJ2-7	ASSLVGGRDYEQY
TRBV7-8	TRBJ2-7	ASSPDRIYEQY
TRBV29-1	TRBJ2-1	SVEEQVNEQF
TRBV7-8	TRBJ1-6	ASSGQLTVNSPLH
TRBV15	TRBJ1-4	ATSRGQGNEKLF
TRBV7-2	TRBJ2-3	ASSLSGGRTDTQY
TRBV6-1	TRBJ2-5	ASPTGRREETQY
TRBV19	TRBJ1-1	ASSIFGLNTEAF